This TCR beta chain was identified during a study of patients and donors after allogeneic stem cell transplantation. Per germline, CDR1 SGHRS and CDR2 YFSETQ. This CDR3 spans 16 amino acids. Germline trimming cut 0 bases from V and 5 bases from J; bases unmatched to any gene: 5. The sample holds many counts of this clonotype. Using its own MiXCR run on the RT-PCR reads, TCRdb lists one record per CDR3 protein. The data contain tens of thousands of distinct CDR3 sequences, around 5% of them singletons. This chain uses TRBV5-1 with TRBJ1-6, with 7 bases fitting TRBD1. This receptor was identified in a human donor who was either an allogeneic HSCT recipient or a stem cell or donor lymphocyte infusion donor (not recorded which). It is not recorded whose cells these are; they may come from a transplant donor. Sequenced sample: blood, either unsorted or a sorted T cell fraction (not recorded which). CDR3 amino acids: CASSLGGGADNSPLHF. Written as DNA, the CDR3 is TGCGCCAGCAGCTTGGGAGGGGGCGCGGATAATTCACCCCTCCACTTT.